Reported below is one T cell receptor (beta chain). The antigen remains undetermined. The sample originates from a study of cytomegalovirus exposure and HLA in healthy donors. General study points: Analysis performed later found roughly 17,000 TCR beta sequences associated with HLA alleles at 0.05 false discovery rate. In presence/absence analyses, roughly uniform sequencing depth across donors was assumed. The majority of TCR sequences were rare, yet some public TCRs appeared in many donors. In an earlier analysis, about 90% or about 30%: the productive usage of most TCR beta V segments.

The PCR made use of 60 Vbeta and 13 Jbeta primers. The table came from immunoSEQ multiplex PCR; TCRdb's copy has only in-frame clones and leaves some out. This specimen shows around 63,000 clones; the ten leading clones hold under 2%. Sequencing input: PBMCs. This TCR was recovered from a woman under 40 in good health and CMV-seronegative.

The CDR3 region has the DNA TGTGCCAGCAGCTCCGGGACAGGGGCCTATGGCTACACCTTC. Encoded protein: CASSSGTGAYGYTF. This chain connects TRBV9 to TRBJ1-2; 10 bases are shared with TRBD1. The CDR3 runs to 14 residues. The germline gives CDR1 SGDLS, CDR2 YYNGEE. V lost 4 bases and J lost 4; bases outside the gene matches: 4.